This T cell receptor beta chain originates from a study of low-dose radiotherapy and immunotherapy resistance in tumors. The time point here: before trial treatment. Those who qualified had advanced solid tumors (lacking tumor-infiltrating lymphocytes). CDR3 length: 16 residues. Both TCRalpha and TCRbeta chains were reverse transcribed with V-gene-specific primers. For amplifying TCRs, the PCR ran for roughly 20 cycles with Phusion, which was used together with a constant-region primer and the adapter on the V primers. MiXCR, applied by TCRdb to the reads, yields one record per CDR3 protein. The sample gives 64,000 or so distinct CDR3 sequences, around a third of which show up once; around 10% is in the top ten. Comment on this clonotype: This likely traces to a read error, being one base from a far larger clone.

The sequencing used PBMCs, collected before treatment. This receptor was identified in a female donor with ovarian cancer. The chain recombines TRBV1 with TRBJ2-7; the table's D call of TRBD2 was not tested on the DNA. TRBV1 is a known pseudogene. The CDR3 DNA is TGCGCCAGCAGCCACCTAAGCGGGAGGACCTCCTACGAGCAGTACTTC. This encodes CASSHLSGRTSYEQYF.